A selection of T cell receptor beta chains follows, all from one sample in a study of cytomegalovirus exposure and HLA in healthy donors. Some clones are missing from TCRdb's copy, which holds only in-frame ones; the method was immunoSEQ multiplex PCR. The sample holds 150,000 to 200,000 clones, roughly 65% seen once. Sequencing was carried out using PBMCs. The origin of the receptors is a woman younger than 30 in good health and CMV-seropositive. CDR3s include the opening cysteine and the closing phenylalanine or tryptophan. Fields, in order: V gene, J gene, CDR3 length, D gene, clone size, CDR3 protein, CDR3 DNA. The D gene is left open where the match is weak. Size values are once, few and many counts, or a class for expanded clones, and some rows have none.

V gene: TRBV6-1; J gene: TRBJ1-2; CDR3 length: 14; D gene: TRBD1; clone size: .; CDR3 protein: CASSPLNRGLGYTF; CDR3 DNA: TGTGCCAGCAGTCCTTTGAACAGGGGCTTGGGCTACACCTTC
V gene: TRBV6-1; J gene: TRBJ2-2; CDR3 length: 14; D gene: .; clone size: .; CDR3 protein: CASPVGENTGELFF; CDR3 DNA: TGTGCCAGCCCAGTAGGGGAGAACACCGGGGAGCTGTTTTTT
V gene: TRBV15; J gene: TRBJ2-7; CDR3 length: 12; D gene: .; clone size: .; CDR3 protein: CAAGTGTYEQYF; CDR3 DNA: TGTGCCGCAGGGACTGGTACCTACGAGCAGTACTTC
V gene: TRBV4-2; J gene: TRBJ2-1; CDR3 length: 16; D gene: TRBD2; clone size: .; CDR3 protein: CASSQDQRGGPDEQFF; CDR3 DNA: TGTGCCAGCAGCCAAGATCAGCGGGGGGGCCCTGATGAGCAGTTCTTC
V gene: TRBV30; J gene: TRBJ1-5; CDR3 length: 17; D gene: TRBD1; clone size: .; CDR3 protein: CAWSGGTGGRGNQPQHF; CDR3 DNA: TGTGCCTGGAGTGGGGGGACAGGGGGCCGCGGCAATCAGCCCCAGCATTTT
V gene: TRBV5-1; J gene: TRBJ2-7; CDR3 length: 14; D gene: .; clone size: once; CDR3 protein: CASSPTLREGEQYF; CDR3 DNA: TGCGCCAGCAGCCCCACGCTCAGGGAAGGTGAACAGTACTTC
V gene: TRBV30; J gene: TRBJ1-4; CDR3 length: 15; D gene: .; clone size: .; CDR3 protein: CAWSILQGTNEKLFF; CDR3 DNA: TGTGCCTGGAGTATACTACAGGGTACTAATGAAAAACTGTTTTTT
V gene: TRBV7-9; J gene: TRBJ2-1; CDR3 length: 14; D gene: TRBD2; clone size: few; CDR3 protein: CATRRTSAHNEQFF; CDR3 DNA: TGTGCCACCCGGAGGACTAGCGCCCACAATGAGCAGTTCTTC
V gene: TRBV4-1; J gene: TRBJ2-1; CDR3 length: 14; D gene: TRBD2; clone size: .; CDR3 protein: CASSLGLVDSEQFF; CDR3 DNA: TGCGCCAGCAGTCTGGGACTAGTAGATTCTGAGCAGTTCTTC
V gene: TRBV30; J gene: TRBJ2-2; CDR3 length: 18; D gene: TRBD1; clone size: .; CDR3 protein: CAWSTRYRGPGNTGELFF; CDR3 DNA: TGTGCCTGGAGTACCCGGTACAGGGGGCCTGGGAACACCGGGGAGCTGTTTTTT
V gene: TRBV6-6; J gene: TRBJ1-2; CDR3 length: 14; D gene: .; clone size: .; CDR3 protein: CASREGQWRYGYTF; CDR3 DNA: TGTGCCAGCAGAGAAGGTCAATGGAGGTATGGCTACACCTTC
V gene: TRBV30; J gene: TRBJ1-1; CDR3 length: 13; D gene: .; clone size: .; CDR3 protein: CAWKYRVNTEAFF; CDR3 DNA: TGTGCCTGGAAGTACAGGGTGAACACTGAGGCTTTCTTT
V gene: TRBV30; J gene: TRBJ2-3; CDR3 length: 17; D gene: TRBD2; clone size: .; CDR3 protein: CAWSVSLLAGLTDTQYF; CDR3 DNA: TGTGCCTGGAGTGTGAGTTTGCTAGCGGGACTCACAGATACGCAGTATTTT
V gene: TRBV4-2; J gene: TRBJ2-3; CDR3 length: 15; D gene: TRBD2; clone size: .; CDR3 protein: CASSQEAGGPDTQYF; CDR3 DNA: TGTGCCAGCAGCCAAGAAGCGGGGGGGCCTGATACGCAGTATTTT
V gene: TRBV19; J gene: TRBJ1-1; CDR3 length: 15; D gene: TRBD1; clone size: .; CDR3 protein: CASRPRGQMNTEAFF; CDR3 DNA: TGTGCCAGCCGACCTCGGGGACAGATGAACACTGAAGCTTTCTTT
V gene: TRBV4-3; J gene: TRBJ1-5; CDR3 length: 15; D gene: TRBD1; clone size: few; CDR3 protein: CASSQGEGAGQPQHF; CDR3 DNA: TGCGCCAGCAGCCAAGGAGAGGGGGCAGGGCAGCCCCAGCATTTT
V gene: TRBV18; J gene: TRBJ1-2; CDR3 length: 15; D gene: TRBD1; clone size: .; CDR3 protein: CASSPPGQGNYGYTF; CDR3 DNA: TGTGCCAGCTCACCACCGGGACAGGGGAACTATGGCTACACCTTC
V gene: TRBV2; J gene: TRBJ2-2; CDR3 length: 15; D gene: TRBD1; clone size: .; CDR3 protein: CASMRTGVFTGELFF; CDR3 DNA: TGTGCCAGCATGAGGACAGGGGTATTCACCGGGGAGCTGTTTTTT
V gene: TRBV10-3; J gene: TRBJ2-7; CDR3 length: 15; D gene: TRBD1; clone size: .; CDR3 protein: CAISDSGTGSYHQYF; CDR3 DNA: TGTGCCATCAGTGATTCTGGGACAGGGTCCTACCACCAGTACTTC
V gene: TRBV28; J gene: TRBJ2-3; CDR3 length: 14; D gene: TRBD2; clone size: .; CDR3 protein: CASKTLSGVDTQYF; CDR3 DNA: TGTGCCAGCAAAACCCTTAGCGGGGTCGATACGCAGTATTTT